These 5 T cell receptor beta chains originate from one sample sequenced in a study of cytomegalovirus exposure and HLA in healthy donors. The PCR employed 60 Vbeta primers together with 13 Jbeta primers. Some clones are missing from TCRdb's copy, which holds only in-frame ones; the method was immunoSEQ multiplex PCR. The table records over 150,000 clones, around four fifths of them present only once. What was sequenced was PBMCs. The origin of the receptors is a woman aged 55 to 70 in good health and CMV-seropositive.

This chain joins TRBV7-3 and TRBJ2-1; weak D call: TRBD2 (6 bases). Deletions cut 4 bases from V and 0 bases from J, with 10 bases between. CDR1 SGHTA and CDR2 FQGTGA come from the germline V gene. CDR3 size: 15 residues. In DNA, the CDR3 is TGTGCCAGCAGCTCACGGGGGACCTCCTACAATGAGCAGTTCTTC. Its protein product is CASSSRGTSYNEQFF.

V is TRBV28 and J is TRBJ1-1; D possibly corresponds to TRBD1 (6 bases). The CDR3 is 16 amino acids. Germline CDR1 is MDHEN and CDR2 is SYDVKM. V was pared by 4 bases and J by 0 bases, with 15 bases between. The chain's CDR3 is CASSWTDSLMNTEAFF. CDR3 DNA: TGTGCCAGCAGTTGGACAGATTCCTTAATGAACACTGAAGCTTTCTTT.

The chain is built from TRBV6-6 and TRBJ2-2; 10 bases match TRBD1. Unmatched junction bases numbered 6, after V lost 6 bases and J lost 8 bases. Germline V gene lookup returns CDR1 MNHNY and CDR2 SVGAGI (reference sequence). This CDR3 has 14 residues. CDR3 DNA sequence: TGTGCCAGCAGATTGACAGGGGGCGGGGGGGAGCTGTTTTTT. It encodes CASRLTGGGGELFF.

This chain uses TRBV5-1 with TRBJ2-6; maybe TRBD1 (5 bases). The CDR3 loop spans 15 amino acids. Per germline, CDR1 SGHRS and CDR2 YFSETQ. V shed 3 bases and J shed 1 base, with 8 bases lying between them. The CDR3 reads CASSSSGSGANVLTF. The CDR3 DNA is TGCGCCAGCAGCTCCTCAGGGTCTGGGGCCAACGTCCTGACTTTC.

This clone was detected a few times. The chain has TRBV28 and TRBJ2-5; D is possibly TRBD1 (5 bases). The CDR3 covers 13 residues. CDR1 and CDR2 (germline): MDHEN, SYDVKM. The chain's CDR3 is CSVKQENQETQYF. DNA of the CDR3: TGTTCGGTAAAACAGGAGAACCAAGAGACCCAGTACTTC.